This TCR beta chain was captured in a study of shared T cell receptors in the human thymus. The repertoire was sequenced with immunoSEQ multiplex PCR; TCRdb's copy has only in-frame clones and lacks some. The sample lists about 660,000 clones, roughly 88% seen once, with about 0.01% in the top ten. The germline V gene encodes CDR1 LGHNA and CDR2 YSLEER. V was pared by 4 bases and J by 9 bases, with 34 bases between. The CDR3 contains 20 residues. The same sample was also studied in work on human thymus T cells. That source reports: Immunologically healthy infants in Finland undergoing congenital heart defect surgery were the donors. Resections that were taken during corrective heart surgery supplied the thymus tissue. In thymic and blood repertoires alike, V and J usage looked biased. Overlap was high between thymic repertoires from unrelated individuals, as reported in related research.

This clonotype originated in a boy under two years old with a congenital heart defect. The rearrangement joins TRBV4-3 to TRBJ2-1; tentatively, D is TRBD1 (7 bases). The sequencing input was thymocytes. The CDR3: CASSPGGRIRENLDRLEQFF. The CDR3 DNA reads TGCGCCAGCAGCCCAGGGGGGCGTATCCGGGAGAACTTGGATCGGCTTGAGCAGTTCTTC.